This section outlines one T cell receptor (beta chain) sequence together with its context. This sample is drawn from a study of blood T cell repertoires in COVID-19. About the study: Spain, Italy and the United States supplied samples that represented acute and convalescent COVID-19. PBMCs, B-cell-depleted T cells, or T cells were the source of the cDNA or gDNA that made up the material.

Per the original methods: The assay estimated nucleated cells by amplifying reference gene primers. Clones were read by immunoSEQ multiplex PCR, and TCRdb kept only the in-frame ones, dropping some. For V, J and clone size, that table is used; D and trimming come from the DNA. The data contain 110,000 or so clones, over 75% of them seen just once; the ten biggest clones take up more than 7%. The CDR3 spans 15 residues. V gave up 3 bases and J gave up 2 bases; unmatched junction bases: 2. The germline gives CDR1 MNHEY, CDR2 SMNVEV (reference sequence). Sequencing was performed on peripheral blood. This clonotype originated in a woman aged 70-85 years who had recovered from COVID-19. This chain links TRBV27 with TRBJ2-7, with TRBD2 matching over 12 bases. The CDR3: CASSFLAGGPYEQYF. The CDR3 DNA reads TGTGCCAGCAGTTTCCTAGCGGGGGGGCCCTACGAGCAGTACTTC.